Presented here are 9 T cell receptor beta chains from one specimen sequenced in a study of control samples from healthy donors and cancer patients. Measured with immunoSEQ multiplex PCR; TCRdb has only the in-frame clones, and not every one. This table has 13,000 or so clones, approximately 77% appearing once. Sequences were obtained from formalin-fixed, paraffin-embedded tissue. The origin of the receptors is a male donor with melanoma.

CDR3 sequence (DNA): TGTGCCATCAGTGGCCAGGACAGGGGTAGCGAAAAACTGTTTTTT. Translating gives CAISGQDRGSEKLFF. This chain connects TRBV10-3 to TRBJ1-4, with 9 bases matching TRBD1. This CDR3 contains 15 residues. Germline CDR1 reads ENHRY; CDR2 reads SYGVKD. V lost 4 bases and J lost 8; bases outside the gene matches: 8.

The chain joins TRBV5-1 to TRBJ2-5; D not resolved. This CDR3 is 12 amino acids long. The germline V gene encodes CDR1 SGHRS and CDR2 YFSETQ. V lost 0 bases to trimming and J lost 5 bases, with 5 bases between them. The CDR3 region has the DNA TGCGCCAGCAGCTTGGCTGGGGAGACCCAGTACTTC. It translates to CASSLAGETQYF. Full variable domain (outside the CDR3, taken from reference TRBV5-1 and TRBJ2-5): KAGVTQTPRYLIKTRGQQVTLSCSPISGHRSVSWYQQTPGQGLQFLFEYFSETQRNKGNFPGRFSGRQFSNSRSEMNVSTLELGDSALYLCASSLAGETQYFGPGTRLLVL.

The chain has TRBV3-1 (or the pseudogene TRBV3-2) and TRBJ2-3, with 13 positions matching TRBD2. The CDR3 sequence is 14 residues long. V trimming: 7 bases; J trimming: 4 bases; junction bases outside the gene matches: 2. Germline CDR1 LGHDT, CDR2 YNNKEL (reference sequence). The CDR3 DNA sequence: TGTGCCAGCAAGGGACTAGCGGGGTCAGATACGCAGTATTTT. This codes for CASKGLAGSDTQYF.

This chain connects TRBV5-1 to TRBJ2-6; 8 bases align to TRBD1. Germline V CDR1 and CDR2: SGHRS, YFSETQ. The V and J ends lost 0 bases and 0 bases, in that order; junction bases with no gene match: 2. The CDR3 covers 17 residues. CDR3 sequence: CASSLGTGLSGANVLTF. The CDR3 coding sequence is TGCGCCAGCAGCTTGGGGACAGGGCTCTCTGGGGCCAACGTCCTGACTTTC.

By sample fraction, this clone is medium-sized. The rearrangement uses TRBV6-5 and TRBJ1-2; weak D call: TRBD1 (6 bases). The length of the CDR3 is 15 residues. Germline values: CDR1 MNHEY, CDR2 SVGAGI. V lost 5 bases, J lost 0 bases, and 13 bases lay in between. CDR3 nucleotide sequence: TGTGCCAGCAGTCCAACAGGGATAGCTAACTATGGCTACACCTTC. This gives the protein CASSPTGIANYGYTF.

The rearrangement joins TRBV12-3 or TRBV12-4 to TRBJ2-1; 8 bases align to TRBD2. V lost 5 bases and J lost 15; bases outside the gene matches: 9. The CDR3 extends over 12 amino acids. CDR3 amino acids: CASSSPGGASFF. DNA for the CDR3: TGTGCCAGCAGTAGCCCGGGGGGGGCCTCGTTCTTC.

This chain links TRBV7-2 with TRBJ2-2; D is uncertain. The CDR3 sequence is 13 residues long. CDR1 and CDR2 (germline): SGHTA, FQGNSA. Trimming removed 5 bases from V and 8 bases from J, with 12 bases in between. This CDR3 is CASSKDPRGELFF. CDR3 DNA sequence: TGTGCCAGCAGCAAGGACCCGAGGGGGGAGCTGTTTTTT.

This chain joins TRBV11-3 and TRBJ2-3; 9 bases are a match to TRBD2. In germline, CDR1 is SGHNT, CDR2 YENEEA. The length of the CDR3 is 16 residues. The V and J ends lost 1 base and 4 bases, in that order; junction bases with no gene match: 6. This CDR3 is CASSLGGGAPPDTQYF. The CDR3 nucleotides read TGTGCCAGCAGCTTAGGCGGGGGGGCCCCCCCAGATACGCAGTATTTT.

The chain links TRBV19 to TRBJ2-2, with D unclear. Germline values: CDR1 LNHDA, CDR2 SQIVND (reference sequence). The CDR3 sequence is 15 residues long. The V end lost 7 bases, the J end lost 5 bases, and 17 bases lay between the germline ends. The CDR3 sequence: CASTPIRSATGELFF. As DNA, the CDR3 is TGTGCCAGTACCCCTATTCGTTCTGCAACCGGGGAGCTGTTTTTT.